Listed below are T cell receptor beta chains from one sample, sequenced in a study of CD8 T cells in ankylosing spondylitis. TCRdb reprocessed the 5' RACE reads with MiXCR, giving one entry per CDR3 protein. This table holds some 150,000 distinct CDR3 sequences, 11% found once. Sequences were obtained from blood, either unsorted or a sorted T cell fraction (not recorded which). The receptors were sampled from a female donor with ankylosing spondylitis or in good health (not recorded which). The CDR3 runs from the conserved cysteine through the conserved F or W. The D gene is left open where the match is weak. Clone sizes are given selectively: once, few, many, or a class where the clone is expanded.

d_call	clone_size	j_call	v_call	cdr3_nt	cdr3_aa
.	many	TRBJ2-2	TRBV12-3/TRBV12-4	TGTGCCAGCAGTTTTTCGGGGGACACCGGGGAGCTGTTTTTT	CASSFSGDTGELFF
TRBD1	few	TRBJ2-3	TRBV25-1	TGTGCCAGCAGTGAATCGACAGGGGGCGGCGCAGATACGCAGTATTTT	CASSESTGGGADTQYF
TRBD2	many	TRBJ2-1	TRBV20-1	TGCAGTGCTCCCCGGACTAGCGGTTACAATGAGCAGTTCTTC	CSAPRTSGYNEQFF
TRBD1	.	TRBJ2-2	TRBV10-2	TGCGCCAGCAGTGAGACAGGACAGGGGAAAAACACCGGGGAGCTGTTTTTT	CASSETGQGKNTGELFF
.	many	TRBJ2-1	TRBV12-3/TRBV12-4	TGTGCCAGCAGCCCGAGACATGGAGGTGAGCAGTTCTTC	CASSPRHGGEQFF
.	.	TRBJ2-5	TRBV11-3	TGTGCCAGCAGCTTAGAAGGAGGTACAAAAAGGACCCAGTACTTC	CASSLEGGTKRTQYF
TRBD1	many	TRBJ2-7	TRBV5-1	TGCGCCAGCAGCAATACCGGGACAGGGACCTACGAGCAGTACTTC	CASSNTGTGTYEQYF
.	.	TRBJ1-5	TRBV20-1	TGCAGTGCTAGAGCTCAGGACAATCAGCCCCAGCATTTT	CSARAQDNQPQHF
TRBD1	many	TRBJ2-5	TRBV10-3	TGTGCCATCAGTGAGTGGGACAGGGGAGCCGACGAGACCCAGTACTTC	CAISEWDRGADETQYF
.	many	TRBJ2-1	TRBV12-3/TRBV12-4	TGTGCCAGCACTCCGGACGGAAGCAATGAGCAGTTCTTC	CASTPDGSNEQFF
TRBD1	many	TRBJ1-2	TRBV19	TGTGCCAGTAACCGGGGACAGGATAATGGCTACACCTTC	CASNRGQDNGYTF
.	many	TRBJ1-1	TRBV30	TGTGCCTGGAGTGTACAAGAAGGATCGCGAGCTTTCTTT	CAWSVQEGSRAFF
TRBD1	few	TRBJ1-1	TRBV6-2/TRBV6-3	TGTGCCAGCAGGAGGACAGGGGCCACGGGGACTGAAGCTTTCTTT	CASRRTGATGTEAFF
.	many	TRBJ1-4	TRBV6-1	TGTGCCAGCGGGCAGACGGAAAAACTGTTTTTT	CASGQTEKLFF
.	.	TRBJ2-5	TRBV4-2	TGTGCCAGCAGCCACGGGGATGGAGAGACCCAGTACTTC	CASSHGDGETQYF
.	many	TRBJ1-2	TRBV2	TGTGCCAGCAGAGTGGGCAGGGCGCCCCACGGCTACACCTTC	CASRVGRAPHGYTF
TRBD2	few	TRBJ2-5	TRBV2	TGTGCCAGCAGCATAGCGGGGGGGCTTCAAGAGACCCAGTACTTC	CASSIAGGLQETQYF
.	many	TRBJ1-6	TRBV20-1	TGCAGTGCTAGAGATGCTCAAGGGATCTATAATTCACCCCTCCACTTT	CSARDAQGIYNSPLHF
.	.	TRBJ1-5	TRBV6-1	TGTGCCAGCAGTCCCTTGCTAGCGGGCAATCAGCCCCAGCATTTT	CASSPLLAGNQPQHF
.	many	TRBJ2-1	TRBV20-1	TGCAGTGCTGGCCGTGTAGGTAGCTCCTACAATGAGCAGTTCTTC	CSAGRVGSSYNEQFF
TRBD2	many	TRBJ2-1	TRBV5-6	TGTGCCAGCAGACCATCGGGACTAGGTTACAATGAGCAGTTCTTC	CASRPSGLGYNEQFF
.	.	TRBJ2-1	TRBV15	TGTGCCGCCAGCGGCAGCCCATACAATGAGCAGTTCTTC	CAASGSPYNEQFF
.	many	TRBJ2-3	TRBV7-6	TGTGCCAGCAGCCGAGGCAGCTTCCCTAGCACAGATACGCAGTATTTT	CASSRGSFPSTDTQYF
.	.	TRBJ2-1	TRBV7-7	TGTGCCAGCAGCTCTTTGGAGGGTGAGCAGTTCTTC	CASSSLEGEQFF
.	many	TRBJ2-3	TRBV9	TGTGCCAGCAGCGTAGTTGACAGCGGCACAGATACGCAGTATTTT	CASSVVDSGTDTQYF
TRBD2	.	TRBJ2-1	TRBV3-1	TGTGCCACCTGCCAGGTGGGACTAGCGGGCCGCTACAATGAGCAGTTCTTC	CATCQVGLAGRYNEQFF
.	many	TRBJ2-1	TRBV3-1	TGTGCCAGCAGCCCCTTACGGACCCACTCTGCTTACAATGAGCAGTTCTTC	CASSPLRTHSAYNEQFF
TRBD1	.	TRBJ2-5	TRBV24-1	TGTGCCACCAGTGAGACAGGGCAAGAGACCCAGTACTTC	CATSETGQETQYF
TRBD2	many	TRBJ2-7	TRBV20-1	TGCAGTGCTAGAGGACTAGCGGGGAACTACGAGCAGTACTTC	CSARGLAGNYEQYF
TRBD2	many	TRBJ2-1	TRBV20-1	TGCAGTGCCCCGGGACTAGCGGGAGTTGGCGAGGCCTACAATGAGCAGTTCTTC	CSAPGLAGVGEAYNEQFF
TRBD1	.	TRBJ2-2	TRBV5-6	TGTACCAGCAGCTTGACAGGGAGAGGTTATGAGCGGGAGCTGTTTTTT	CTSSLTGRGYERELFF
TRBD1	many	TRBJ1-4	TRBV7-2	TGTGCCAGCAGCGCACCTACAGGGGTTTCGGAAAAACTGTTTTTT	CASSAPTGVSEKLFF
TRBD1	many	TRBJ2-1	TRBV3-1	TGTGCCAGCAGCCCGGGACAGGGGGTTCCCTACAATGAGCAGTTCTTC	CASSPGQGVPYNEQFF
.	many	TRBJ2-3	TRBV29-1	TGCAGCGTTGAAGTCCCAGGGGCATATACGCAGTATTTT	CSVEVPGAYTQYF
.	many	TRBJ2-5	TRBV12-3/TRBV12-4	TGTGCCAGCAGCTCTCCCGGGGACGGTCAAGAGACCCAGTACTTC	CASSSPGDGQETQYF
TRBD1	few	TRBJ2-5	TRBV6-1	TGTGCCAGCAGCTTCGTACAGGGGGCGAGAGAGACCCAGTACTTC	CASSFVQGARETQYF
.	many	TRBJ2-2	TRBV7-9	TGTGCCAGCAGCTTAAAAGCGGCCGGGGAGCTGTTTTTT	CASSLKAAGELFF
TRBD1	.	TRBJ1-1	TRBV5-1	TGCGCCAGCAGCTTGGTAGGGGGCGGGGGAAACACTGAAGCTTTCTTT	CASSLVGGGGNTEAFF
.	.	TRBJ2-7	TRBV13	TGTGCCAGCAGCTACCAGGACCTCAACTACGAGCAGTACTTC	CASSYQDLNYEQYF
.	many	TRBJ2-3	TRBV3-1	TGTGCCAGCAGCCGCGAGGGGGCAGATACGCAGTATTTT	CASSREGADTQYF
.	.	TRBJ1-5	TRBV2	TGTGCCAGCAGTGTAGAGCCGGGCCCTCCTCAGCCCCAGCATTTT	CASSVEPGPPQPQHF
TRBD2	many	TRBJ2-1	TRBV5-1	TGCGCCAGCAGCTCGGGACTAGCGGGACCTGAGCAGTTCTTC	CASSSGLAGPEQFF
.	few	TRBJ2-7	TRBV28	TGTGCCAGCAGTCATACCTACGAGCAGTACTTC	CASSHTYEQYF
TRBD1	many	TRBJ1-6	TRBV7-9	TGTGCCAGCAGCCCACGACAGGGGGCGGATTCACCCCTCCACTTT	CASSPRQGADSPLHF
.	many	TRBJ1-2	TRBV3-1	TGTGCCAGCAGCCAAGAGGCAGTCTATGGCTACACCTTC	CASSQEAVYGYTF
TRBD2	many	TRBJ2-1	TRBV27	TGTGCCAGCCGGGGGACTAGCTTCTACAATGAGCAGTTCTTC	CASRGTSFYNEQFF
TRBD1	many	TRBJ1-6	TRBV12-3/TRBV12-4	TGTGCCAGCAGTTTCAGAGGGGGCGCGGATTCACCCCTCCACTTT	CASSFRGGADSPLHF
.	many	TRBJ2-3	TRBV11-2	TGCGCCAGCAGCTTGGGGTCAGATACGCAGTATTTT	CASSLGSDTQYF
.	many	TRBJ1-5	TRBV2	TGTGCCAGCAGTGAAATGGGGGGATCTAATCAGCCCCAGCATTTT	CASSEMGGSNQPQHF
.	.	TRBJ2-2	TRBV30	TGTGCCTGGAGTGTACTGCAGGGTACGAACACCGGGGAGCTGTTTTTT	CAWSVLQGTNTGELFF
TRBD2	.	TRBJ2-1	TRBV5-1	TGCGCCAGCAAACCCGGGACTAGCGCCAATGAGCAGTTCTTC	CASKPGTSANEQFF
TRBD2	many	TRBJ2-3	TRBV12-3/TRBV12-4	TGTGCCAGCAGTTTAAGCGGGGTAGGCGCAGATACGCAGTATTTT	CASSLSGVGADTQYF
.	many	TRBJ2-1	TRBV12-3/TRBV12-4	TGTGCCAGCAGTACCTACAGGGACCCCTGGACTAATGAGCAGTTCTTC	CASSTYRDPWTNEQFF
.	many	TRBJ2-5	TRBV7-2	TGTGCCAGCAGCTTCCAATTTCTCGGCTTATTGAGACCCCAGTACTTC	CASSFQFLGLLRPQYF
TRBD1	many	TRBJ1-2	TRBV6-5	TGTGCCAGCAGTTACTTTCGGACAGGGAAAGGCTACACCTTC	CASSYFRTGKGYTF
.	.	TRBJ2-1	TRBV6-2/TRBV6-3	TGTGCCAGCAGTTACTCCAGGGACCATGAGCAGTTCTTC	CASSYSRDHEQFF
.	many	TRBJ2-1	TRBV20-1	TGCAGTGCATTCATGGCGGGCCAGTCCTACAATGAGCAGTTCTTC	CSAFMAGQSYNEQFF
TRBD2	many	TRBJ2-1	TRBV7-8	TGTGCCAGCAGCTTAGAGGTCCCTAGCGGGAGTGGCAACAATGAGCAGTTCTTC	CASSLEVPSGSGNNEQFF
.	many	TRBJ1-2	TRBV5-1	TGCGCCAGCAGCAGGGACGAGCCGGGACGGCAGTATGGCTACACCTTC	CASSRDEPGRQYGYTF